One sample yielded the 30 T cell receptor beta chains listed below, sequenced in a study of T cells in Graves' hyperthyroidism and ophthalmopathy. Template material for amplifying TCR beta CDR3 regions consisted of RNA transcripts. A first-round RT-PCR of the TCR CDR3 used the HTBI primer set. TCRdb re-called the multiplex PCR reads through MiXCR, storing one row per CDR3 protein. In the table there are approximately 870,000 distinct CDR3 sequences, more than 30% of which are singletons. Sequencing used blood. These receptors all come from a man between 18 and 35 years old with Graves' hyperthyroidism.

This chain links TRBV28 with TRBJ2-7, with D perhaps TRBD2 (6 bases). Germline CDR1 is MDHEN and CDR2 is SYDVKM. The CDR3 totals 15 residues. V dropped 5 bases and J dropped 3 bases, with 17 bases sitting between them. CDR3 DNA sequence: TGTGCCAGCAGTCCCGGGACTCCAAAGATCTACGAGCAGTACTTC. Amino acids: CASSPGTPKIYEQYF.

The sample holds a few counts of this clonotype. The chain couples TRBV2 to TRBJ2-5, with TRBD2 identical over 7 bases. Germline lookup yields CDR1 SNHLY and CDR2 FYNNEI. The CDR3 is made up of 15 amino acids. V was clipped by 11 bases and J by 4 bases; unmatched bases: 16. As DNA, the CDR3 is TGTGCCTCAAGAGGGCGGGGAGGGAGAGGAGAGACCCAGTACTTC. Translating it yields CASRGRGGRGETQYF.

The V gene is TRBV20-1, the J gene TRBJ1-2; 8 nucleotides agree with TRBD1. The length of the CDR3 is 15 residues. J gave up 4 bases and V 6 bases, and 13 bases lay outside the gene matches. The germline CDR1 and CDR2 sequences are DFQATT and SNEGSKA (reference sequence). CDR3 nucleotides: TGCAGTGCCCGCGGGGGCGGGACAGGATCCTATGGCTACACCTTC. This sequence encodes CSARGGGTGSYGYTF.

The chain recombines TRBV20-1 with TRBJ1-2; TRBD1 is a possible D gene (6 bases). CDR1 is DFQATT and CDR2 is SNEGSKA in the germline V gene (reference sequence). The germline V and J ends were trimmed by 3 bases and 4 bases, with 24 bases remaining between them. This CDR3 contains 17 residues. DNA of the CDR3: TGCAGTGCTAGTAATACTTTGCGTAGACAGGAGAGCTATGGCTACACCTTC. Residues: CSASNTLRRQESYGYTF.

This clonotype was counted ten times or more. V and J are TRBV29-1 and TRBJ1-5, with TRBD1 matching over 9 bases. V lost 6 bases and J lost 5; bases outside the gene matches: 8. The CDR3 covers 14 residues. Looked up from germline, CDR1 is SQVTM and CDR2 is ANQGSEA. CDR3 in amino acids: CSVRGTGSDQPQHF. The CDR3 bases are TGCAGCGTACGCGGGACAGGGAGCGATCAGCCCCAGCATTTT.

This clonotype was observed a few times. V and J are TRBV29-1 and TRBJ2-5; D not resolved. Germline loops: CDR1 SQVTM, CDR2 ANQGSEA. Trimming cost V 7 bases and J 3 bases, with 6 bases left between them. This CDR3 has 10 amino acids. The CDR3 DNA follows: TGCAGCGGGTCTGAAGAGACCCAGTACTTC. The encoded protein is CSGSEETQYF.

The chain recombines TRBV7-2 with TRBJ2-7, with TRBD1 matching over 7 bases. J lost 3 bases, V lost 6 bases, and 8 bases had no gene match. This CDR3 comprises 14 residues. CDR1 is SGHTA and CDR2 is FQGNSA in the germline V gene. CDR3 nucleotides: TGTGCCAGCAGTTTTACTCAGGGGGACTACGAGCAGTACTTC. This codes for CASSFTQGDYEQYF. The entire variable domain, with the rest obtained from reference TRBV7-2 and TRBJ2-7, is as follows: GAGVSQSPSNKVTEKGKDVELRCDPISGHTALYWYRQSLGQGLEFLIYFQGNSAPDKSGLPSDRFSAERTGGSVSTLTIQRTQQEDSAVYLCASSFTQGDYEQYFGPGTRLTVT.

This clonotype was detected a few times. V and J are TRBV29-1 and TRBJ2-2, with 10 positions matching TRBD1. The junction had 11 bases not matched to a gene; V was cut back by 4 bases and J by 6 bases. From germline, CDR1 is SQVTM and CDR2 ANQGSEA. There are 16 residues in the CDR3. The CDR3 DNA follows: TGCAGCGTTGTGGATAAGGGGACAGGGGACGCCGGGGAGCTGTTTTTT. This sequence encodes CSVVDKGTGDAGELFF.

This clonotype came up a few times. The chain has TRBV6-5 and TRBJ1-1, with D perhaps TRBD1 (6 bases). Deletions cut 8 bases from V and 8 bases from J, with 21 bases between. CDR1 is MNHEY and CDR2 is SVGAGI in the germline V gene. This CDR3 region has 14 residues. This chain's CDR3 is CASGPGAEAGEAFF. In DNA, the CDR3 is TGTGCCAGCGGCCCAGGGGCCGAAGCAGGAGAAGCTTTCTTT.

This chain connects TRBV2 to TRBJ1-1; D is uncertain. Trimming removed 8 bases at V and 3 bases at J, with 16 bases between. The CDR3 loop spans 14 amino acids. Germline CDR1 is SNHLY and CDR2 is FYNNEI. CDR3 protein: CASRLTLADTEAFF. DNA for the CDR3: TGTGCCAGCCGTCTCACGTTAGCGGACACTGAAGCTTTCTTT. Full variable domain (remainder filled in from reference TRBV2 and TRBJ1-1): EPEVTQTPSHQVTQMGQEVILRCVPISNHLYFYWYRQILGQKVEFLVSFYNNEISEKSEIFDDQFSVERPDGSNFTLKIRSTKLEDSAMYFCASRLTLADTEAFFGQGTRLTVV.

In its sample, this clonotype was seen a few times. The chain carries TRBV20-1 and TRBJ2-7; no clear D. Trimming left V 6 bases short and J 3 bases short, with 12 bases between. The length of the CDR3 is 12 residues. Germline V gene data show CDR1 as DFQATT and CDR2 as SNEGSKA (reference sequence). This CDR3 is CSATLLGYEQYF. The CDR3 bases are TGCAGTGCCACTCTACTCGGCTACGAGCAGTACTTC.

The sample holds a few counts of this clonotype. This chain links TRBV7-2 with TRBJ2-7; TRBD2 agrees at 9 bases. Trimming cost V 1 base and J 6 bases; bases outside gene matches: 7. Germline V gene data show CDR1 as SGHTA and CDR2 as FQGNSA. CDR3 length: 15 amino acids. The CDR3 region has the DNA TGTGCCAGCAGCTTAGAGGTAGTAGCGGGAGCCGAGCAGTACTTC. It codes for CASSLEVVAGAEQYF.

Remarks on this clonotype: This may stem from a read error, because a much larger clone lies one nucleotide away. V and J are TRBV20-1 and TRBJ1-6; D call uncertain. The CDR3 extends over 14 amino acids. Germline CDR1 is DFQATT and CDR2 is SNEGSKA (reference sequence). V was shortened by 0 bases and J by 5 bases, with 8 bases between the two germline ends. The chain's CDR3 is CSAREFDDNSPLHF. The CDR3 DNA is TGCAGTGCTAGAGAGTTCGACGATAATTCACCCCTCCACTTT.

This clonotype appeared once. The rearrangement uses TRBV7-9 and TRBJ2-7; 7 bases map to TRBD1. The CDR3 is 14 residues long. The germline CDR1 and CDR2 sequences are SEHNR and FQNEAQ (reference sequence). Unmatched junction bases numbered 5, after V lost 1 base and J lost 5 bases. The CDR3 loop reads CASSLGQGKDEQYF. DNA for the CDR3: TGTGCCAGCAGCTTAGGACAGGGTAAAGACGAGCAGTACTTC.

This clonotype was counted only a few times. The gene calls are TRBV4-1 and TRBJ1-5, with D perhaps matching TRBD1 (6 bases). Trimming shortened V by 0 bases and J by 4 bases, and 10 bases separated the two germline ends. The CDR3 length is 15 residues. CDR1 is MGHRA, CDR2 YSYEKL, per germline. Here the CDR3 reads CASSQESGENQPQHF. The CDR3 coding sequence is TGCGCCAGCAGCCAAGAATCAGGGGAAAATCAGCCCCAGCATTTT.

The V call is TRBV9, the J call TRBJ2-7, with D maybe TRBD1 (5 bases). The CDR3 sequence is 13 residues long. V lost 3 bases to trimming and J lost 7 bases, with 14 bases between them. In germline, CDR1 is SGDLS, CDR2 YYNGEE. This CDR3 reads CASSGQGFGEQYF. The CDR3 DNA follows: TGTGCCAGCAGCGGGCAGGGATTCGGGGAGCAGTACTTC. Full variable domain (remainder filled in from reference TRBV9 and TRBJ2-7): DSGVTQTPKHLITATGQRVTLRCSPRSGDLSVYWYQQSLDQGLQFLIQYYNGEERAKGNILERFSAQQFPDLHSELNLSSLELGDSALYFCASSGQGFGEQYFGPGTRLTVT.

This chain uses TRBV12-3 or TRBV12-4 with TRBJ2-7; 9 positions match TRBD1. This CDR3 has 15 amino acids. The J segment lost 5 bases and the V segment lost 0 bases, leaving 5 bases of the junction unmatched. The CDR3 protein is CASSLAGQGWDEQYF. The CDR3 region has the DNA TGTGCCAGCAGTTTAGCGGGACAGGGCTGGGACGAGCAGTACTTC.

V usage is TRBV29-1 and J usage is TRBJ2-7, with 10 bases aligning to TRBD1. V dropped 8 bases and J dropped 4; count of bases not matched to a gene: 8. The germline gives CDR1 SQVTM, CDR2 ANQGSEA. This CDR3 contains 13 residues. For the CDR3, the DNA is TGCAGCTTAGCTGGACAGGGGGAGTACGAGCAGTACTTC. Its translation: CSLAGQGEYEQYF.

This chain joins TRBV2 and TRBJ1-4, with D possibly matching TRBD1 (6 bases). The CDR3 totals 15 residues. Between the trimmed V and J ends, which lost 1 base and 7 bases, there was a span of 13 bases. Germline V gene data show CDR1 as SNHLY and CDR2 as FYNNEI. The CDR3 here is CASSEDRAGGEKLFF. As DNA, the CDR3 is TGTGCCAGCAGTGAAGACAGGGCTGGCGGTGAAAAACTGTTTTTT.

This clonotype was picked up a small number of times. This chain links TRBV12-3 or TRBV12-4 with TRBJ2-5; either TRBD1 or TRBD2 may fit D (5 bases each). The CDR3 spans 15 residues. Trimming removed 6 bases from V and 6 bases from J, with 20 bases in between. For the CDR3, the DNA is TGTGCCAGCAGGTCCGGACTGCCGGGGCAGAAGACCCAGTACTTC. It specifies CASRSGLPGQKTQYF.

This chain connects TRBV7-2 to TRBJ1-1; no reliable D call. The V gene's germline CDR1 is SGHTA and CDR2 FQGNSA. V shed 5 bases and J shed 2 bases, with 18 bases lying between them. This CDR3 region has 16 residues. For the CDR3, the DNA is TGTGCCAGCAGCCGCGGACTTCAAGCCCTCAACACTGAAGCTTTCTTT. Its protein is CASSRGLQALNTEAFF.

As for this clonotype: One junction end does not reproduce the germline sequence, and a read error may be involved. V usage is TRBV7-8 and J usage is TRBJ2-7, with 8 nucleotides matching TRBD1. This CDR3 contains 16 residues. Germline V gene sequence: CDR1 SGHVS, CDR2 FQNEAQ. The CDR3 sequence: CASSQAPGGGKNEQYF. In DNA, the CDR3 is TGCGCCAGCAGCCAAGCCCCAGGGGGCGGGAAGAACGAGCAGTACTTC.

Comment on this clonotype: A single base separates this from a much larger clone, so it may be a read error. The chain employs TRBV29-1 and TRBJ2-5, with 7 bases matching TRBD1. V dropped 4 bases and J dropped 6; count of bases not matched to a gene: 5. The CDR3 is 12 residues long. The germline gives CDR1 SQVTM, CDR2 ANQGSEA. CDR3 in DNA: TGCAGCGTTGCCGTCAGGGGGAAGACCCAGTACTTC. Its protein is CSVAVRGKTQYF.

This clonotype appeared a few times. This rearrangement joins TRBV9 to TRBJ1-4, with D perhaps TRBD1 (5 bases). CDR1 SGDLS and CDR2 YYNGEE come from the germline V gene. This CDR3 is built from 17 residues. The V gene lost 3 bases and the J gene lost 4 bases, with 19 bases spanning the gap. DNA for the CDR3: TGTGCCAGCAGCGCCGGGGGAGACCCGCAGGGTAATGAAAAACTGTTTTTT. Translating it yields CASSAGGDPQGNEKLFF.

This clonotype was observed a handful of times. The chain uses TRBV2 and TRBJ2-7; D might be TRBD2 (7 bases). The CDR3 has 15 residues. Germline V gives CDR1 SNHLY, CDR2 FYNNEI. Deletions cut 6 bases from V and 3 bases from J, with 18 bases between. The CDR3 nucleotides read TGTGCCAGCAGCTTTGGGGGGGGCGCTAGCTACGAGCAGTACTTC. Amino acids: CASSFGGGASYEQYF.

This clonotype was observed many times. The J gene is TRBJ2-7, the V gene TRBV12-3 or TRBV12-4; either TRBD1 or TRBD2 may fit D (5 bases each). V lost 10 bases to trimming and J lost 2 bases, with 15 bases between them. There are 13 residues in the CDR3. CDR3: CATPGRLTYEQYF. The CDR3 DNA reads TGTGCCACCCCGGGACGGTTAACCTACGAGCAGTACTTC.

Many counts were recorded for this clonotype. The rearrangement links TRBV15 to TRBJ2-7; D tentatively fits TRBD1 or TRBD2 (5 bases each). V lost 3 bases, J lost 2 bases, and 17 bases lay in between. This CDR3 is built from 16 residues. The V gene's germline CDR1 is LNHNV and CDR2 YYDKDF (reference sequence). The CDR3 DNA reads as TGTGCCACCAGCAGCCTAGGCCGGGACCAAGCCTACGAGCAGTACTTC. Translating it yields CATSSLGRDQAYEQYF.

Of note for this clonotype: Being one base from a much bigger clone, this may be a read error. The chain is built from TRBV2 and TRBJ2-7; unclear D gene. V lost 6 bases, J lost 5 bases, and 17 bases lay in between. The CDR3 has 14 amino acids. Germline V lookup: CDR1 SNHLY, CDR2 FYNNEI. The CDR3 DNA reads TGTGCCAGCAGCCCAGGACCCGGCGAGAACGAGCAGTACTTC. This translates into CASSPGPGENEQYF.

To note about this clonotype: The missing conserved phenylalanine or tryptophan at the end of this CDR3 makes a read error likely. The CDR3 reads CASRTGQGGYEQYS. CDR3 DNA sequence: TGTGCCAGCAGGACGGGACAGGGAGGCTACGAGCAGTACTCC. The V call is TRBV12-3 or TRBV12-4, the J call TRBJ2-7; TRBD1 matches at 9 bases. Trimming cost V 6 bases and J 3 bases; bases outside gene matches: 6. This CDR3 contains 14 residues.

In its sample, this clonotype was seen many times. The CDR3 nucleotides read TGTGCCATCAGTGTAGGGGGGCCCCAAGAGACCCAGTACTTC. It yields the protein CAISVGGPQETQYF. The chain has TRBV10-3 and TRBJ2-5; D is perhaps TRBD1 or TRBD2 (6 bases each). V was clipped by 4 bases and J by 1 base, with 10 bases between them. CDR3 length equals 14 residues. Germline V gene data show CDR1 as ENHRY and CDR2 as SYGVKD.